This record looks at one T cell receptor beta chain sequence and its context. This clonotype was observed a few times. Its antigen target is currently unknown. No much larger clone exists at a distance of one base, and base qualities are not known. The approximately 41 donors, aged about 6 to 95 years, were systemically healthy Caucasian individuals from Russia. Each donor gave about 10 milliliters of peripheral blood, drawn into EDTA-treated Vacutainer tubes. Ficoll-Paque density-gradient centrifugation was used to isolate PBMCs, with at least 6 million per sample. Trizol reagent was used to extract total RNA from PBMCs, with at least 5.5 micrograms per sample. The percentages of naive CD45RAhigh/CD27high T cells were determined by flow cytometry on a PBMC aliquot from every donor. The germline V gene gives CDR1 as KGHSH and CDR2 as LQKENI. V lost 4 bases and J lost 1 base, and the count of bases not matched to a germline gene is 5. The CDR3 has 16 amino acids, counting the end cysteine and phenylalanine. Solely the CDR3 DNA is kept, with 48 bases framed from the first base.

Receptor libraries were prepared by 5' RACE. The run used an Illumina HiSeq 2500. The second PCR ran for about 6 to 12 cycles and used a J-beta primer mix along with a sample-barcoded 5' primer. Each TCR beta cDNA molecule received a unique molecular identifier from a template-switch 5' adaptor carrying 12 random nucleotides. Each sample yielded at least 3 million CDR3-containing paired-end reads. All of the RNA was converted into first-strand cDNA using the Mint cDNA synthesis kit, with a TRBC-specific oligonucleotide serving as the primer. Following uracil-DNA glycosylase treatment, all cDNA underwent a first 18-cycle PCR with the universal primers M1SS and BC2_uni_R. As for how the authors treated the data: Normalization of each sample was performed by random selection of 1 million high-quality reads, each carrying a distinct molecular identifier. Instead of being binned into consensus sequences, reads with shared molecular identifiers were discarded. MiTCR, set to a Q25 quality threshold and the strictest error-elimination algorithm, was used for CDR3 identification, clonotype clustering and error correction. A nonparametric unseen species model with Euler transformation was used to estimate lower-bound total TCR beta diversity. TCRdb took the public reads, trimmed them with fastp at Q25, ran MiXCR for clone calling and kept in-frame beta chains. CDR3 protein duplicates are merged, each entry listing the most common genes and DNA. TCRdb assigned the V and J calls; the authors' analysis was not used. The sample includes about 930,000 distinct CDR3 sequences, with 29% observed a single time. The ten largest clones represent roughly 10% of the sample.

The data derive from a study of blood T cells in healthy people across ages (dated by TCRdb to the mid-2010s). Regarding the research as a whole: In model experiments, template switching captured about one uniquely barcoded TCR beta cDNA molecule for every two T cells. Donors were grouped into four age groups: young (average roughly 15 years), middle-aged (over 35), aged (about 59) and long-lived (around 80). Using the same blood draw, the study looked at two additional independent replicas of 1 million unique cDNA reads for two donors, one aged 18 to 29 and the other aged 80 or older. The study measured age-related changes in TCR beta repertoire diversity using deep sequencing normalized with unique cDNA molecular identifiers. The study at large found these results: As age increased, observed TCR beta diversity per million T cells dropped in a roughly linear way, and a significant reduction was already evident by age about 40. There was a strong correlation between observed TCR beta diversity and the percentage of naive T cells measured by flow cytometry. Since profiling was done on bulk unsorted PBMCs, naive and antigen-experienced compartments could not be conclusively compared. Compared with the aged group, the long-lived group had more naive CD4+ T cells, fewer expanded clones and increased TCR diversity, suggesting age selection. The CMV infection status of donors was not known, potentially confounding age-related changes in expanded clonotypes. Estimates of total diversity based on one million sequenced T cells were considered lower bounds and underestimates.

The same specimen was also included in a second study, on T cells of mothers and their children. Reported in the second study: Nine systemically healthy Caucasian individuals served as donors, namely three mothers together with their six children. cDNA synthesis used all of the extracted RNA, with approximately 1.4 ug of RNA in each 15 ul reaction. Sample barcodes and 2-4 random nucleotides were added via the M1S primer in the second PCR. More than 9 million TCR beta CDR3 reads were obtained from each mother, and some 3.2 million reads were obtained from each child. Thymic selection shapes the output of TCR recombination in a similar way in related and unrelated pairs, and inherited differences have a minor effect. Normalized repertoire overlap in related mother-child pairs was always slightly higher than in unrelated mother-child pairs, but the difference was never significant. Persistent microchimeric T cell clones were not detected, at a sensitivity of approximately 93 clones per million clonotypes. The study used deep NGS to compare TCR beta repertoires of mothers and children, seeking features distinguishing related mother-child pairs from unrelated individuals. Mothers averaged roughly 36 +/- 4 years of age and children averaged roughly 12 +/- 4 years. After adapters were ligated using NEBNext reagents, the libraries underwent 100+100 nt paired-end sequencing on an Illumina HiSeq 2000. To prevent cross-contamination, the mother and child libraries were prepared one month apart and sequenced in separate runs. Between roughly 450,000 and 2,200,000 distinct TCR beta clonotypes were identified per donor. Naive TCR beta clonotypes were estimated from low-frequency clonotypes matched to each donor's FACS-determined naive share, without sorting.

The sample was blood. The sequence joins TRBV18 to TRBJ1-4; TRBD1 matches 8 bases in the middle. This receptor was obtained from a woman in her forties in good health. CDR3 loop: CASSRQQGGTNEKLFF. The sequenced DNA: TGTGCCAGCTCACGACAACAGGGGGGAACTAATGAAAAACTGTTTTTT. Supplemented by the reference TRBV18 and TRBJ1-4 proteins around the CDR3, the complete variable domain is NAGVMQNPRHLVRRRGQEARLRCSPMKGHSHVYWYRQLPEEGLKFMVYLQKENIIDESGMPKERFSAEFPKEGPSILRIQQVVRGDSAAYFCASSRQQGGTNEKLFFGSGTQLSVL.